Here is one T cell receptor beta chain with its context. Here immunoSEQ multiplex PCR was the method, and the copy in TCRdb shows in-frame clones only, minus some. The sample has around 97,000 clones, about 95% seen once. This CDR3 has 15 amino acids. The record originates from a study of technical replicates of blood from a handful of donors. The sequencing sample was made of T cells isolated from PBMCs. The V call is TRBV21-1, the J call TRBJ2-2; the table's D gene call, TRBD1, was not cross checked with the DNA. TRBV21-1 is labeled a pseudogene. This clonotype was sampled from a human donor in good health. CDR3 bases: TGTGCCAGCAGCAAAGGAAACAGAGACACCGGGGAGCTGTTTTTT. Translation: CASSKGNRDTGELFF.